The 25 T cell receptor beta chains listed next were all sequenced from one sample in a study of molecular identifiers for immune sequencing clone quantification (dated by TCRdb to 2016 to 2019). Libraries were made using PCR. TCRdb lists the instrument as Illumina HiSeq 4000. TCRdb reanalyzed the raw reads on its own, using fastp at Q25 for trimming and MiXCR for clone calling, and kept in-frame beta chains. Under each unique CDR3 protein, matching rows form one entry showing the most common genes and DNA. Counted in this sample were about 640,000 distinct CDR3 sequences; 20% of them appeared once. In total, the top ten clones hold 0.75% to 0.95% of the sample. Source material: naive CD8+ T cells from blood, with Jurkat cell RNA spiked in. The meaning of the sample's cell subset or site label: FACS-sorted CD8+CD4-CCR7+CD45RA+ naive T cells. These receptors all stem from a human donor in good health. Some libraries in this study had Jurkat cell RNA spiked in.

This clonotype was recorded many times. The chain combines TRBV5-1 with TRBJ2-3; 12 positions match TRBD2. The CDR3 is made up of 15 amino acids. Per the germline V gene, CDR1 is SGHRS and CDR2 is YFSETQ. The V and J ends lost 3 bases and 4 bases, in that order; junction bases with no gene match: 3. Written as DNA, the CDR3 is TGCGCCAGCAGCTCCGGGACTAGCGGGTCAGATACGCAGTATTTT. Translating gives CASSSGTSGSDTQYF.

As concerns this clonotype: Since a much larger clone is just one base distant, this may be a read error. The chain carries TRBV7-9 and TRBJ1-2; 8 bases fit TRBD1. J lost 3 bases, V lost 4 bases, and 1 base had no gene match. The CDR3 is made up of 13 amino acids. Germline V lookup: CDR1 SEHNR, CDR2 FQNEAQ (reference sequence). This CDR3 is CASSSDRDYGYTF. The CDR3 bases are TGTGCCAGCAGCTCGGACAGGGACTATGGCTACACCTTC.

This chain uses TRBV6-5 with TRBJ2-2; D might be TRBD2 (6 bases). Trimming cost V 0 bases and J 7 bases, with 9 bases left between them. Germline CDR1 is MNHEY and CDR2 is SVGAGI. The CDR3 is made up of 14 amino acids. CDR3 residues: CASSYSSGVGELFF. The DNA of the CDR3 is TGTGCCAGCAGTTACTCTAGCGGTGTCGGGGAGCTGTTTTTT.

This clonotype was recorded at least ten times. The V call is TRBV7-9, the J call TRBJ1-1; tentatively, D is TRBD1 (5 bases). This CDR3 spans 15 amino acids. V lost 1 base, J lost 3 bases, and 12 bases lay in between. Looked up from germline, CDR1 is SEHNR and CDR2 is FQNEAQ (reference sequence). CDR3 DNA: TGTGCCAGCAGCTTAGGTCGGGACGCGGACACTGAAGCTTTCTTT. Translation gives CASSLGRDADTEAFF.

Concerning this clonotype itself: This sequence may be a read error, since a much larger clone differs from it by one base. V is TRBV30 and J is TRBJ1-1; 7 bases line up with TRBD1. Per germline, CDR1 GTSNPN and CDR2 SVGIG (reference sequence). The CDR3 loop spans 14 amino acids. The CDR3 DNA follows: TGTGTCTGTTCCGGGTTAGGGGGCTTATATGAAGCTTTCTTT. It is translated as CVCSGLGGLYEAFF. Full variable domain (remainder filled in from reference TRBV30 and TRBJ1-1): SQTIHQWPATLVQPVGSPLSLECTVEGTSNPNLYWYRQAAGRGLQLLFYSVGIGQISSEVPQNLSASRPQDRQFILSSKKLLLSDSGFYLCVCSGLGGLYEAFFGQGTRLTVV.

Ten or more counts support this clonotype. This chain links TRBV7-9 with TRBJ1-1, with D perhaps TRBD1 (5 bases). CDR1 and CDR2 (germline): SEHNR, FQNEAQ (reference sequence). The CDR3 covers 19 residues. Trimming removed 4 bases from V and 5 bases from J, with 29 bases in between. CDR3 protein: CASSSTRPGPLNLGTEAFF. As DNA, the CDR3 is TGTGCCAGCAGCTCCACGAGGCCGGGACCCCTGAACCTGGGGACTGAAGCTTTCTTT.

J is TRBJ2-2 and V is TRBV5-6; 9 bases map to TRBD1. J lost 5 bases, V lost 4 bases, and 9 bases had no gene match. Germline assignment: CDR1 SGHDT and CDR2 YYEEEE. The CDR3 sequence is 16 residues long. CDR3 DNA: TGTGCCAGCAGCGGACAGGGGTGGGGGAAGACCGGGGAGCTGTTTTTT. It encodes CASSGQGWGKTGELFF. The variable domain in full, completed from reference TRBV5-6 and TRBJ2-2, reads DAGVTQSPTHLIKTRGQQVTLRCSPKSGHDTVSWYQQALGQGPQFIFQYYEEEERQRGNFPDRFSGHQFPNYSSELNVNALLLGDSALYLCASSGQGWGKTGELFFGEGSRLTVL.

Concerning this clonotype itself: A much bigger clone sits one base away, suggesting this may be a read error. The chain uses TRBV11-2 and TRBJ2-4, with no clear D. Germline V CDR1 and CDR2: SGHAT, FQNNGV. The CDR3 runs 12 residues. CDR3 sequence reads: CASTGLSDIQCF. The CDR3 DNA is TGTGCCAGCACCGGGCTTTCAGACATTCAGTGCTTC. Looking up the rest from reference TRBV11-2 and TRBJ2-4 gives the full variable domain: EAGVAQSPRYKIIEKRQSVAFWCNPISGHATLYWYQQILGQGPKLLIQFQNNGVVDDSQLPKDRFSAERLKGVDSTLKIQPAKLEDSAVYLCASTGLSDIQCFGAGTRLSVL.

This clonotype was picked up one time. It may be a read error: a sequence one base away is much more abundant. The V gene is TRBV5-3, the J gene TRBJ1-1, with unresolved D. TRBV5-3 counts as an open reading frame of uncertain function. This CDR3 is 16 amino acids long. Here the CDR3 reads CASSFGVARVSTEAFF. CDR3 DNA sequence: TGTGCCAGCAGCTTTGGTGTCGCGCGGGTATCCACTGAAGCTTTCTTT.

This clonotype has a count of ten or more. The chain couples TRBV27 to TRBJ2-7; D gene unclear. V shed 8 bases and J shed 1 base, with 18 bases lying between them. The CDR3 covers 15 residues. Germline V gives CDR1 MNHEY, CDR2 SMNVEV (reference sequence). In DNA form, the CDR3 reads TGTGCCAGCCTCCCCCAAAAGGGCCGGTCCTACGAGCAGTACTTC. Protein sequence: CASLPQKGRSYEQYF.

This clonotype was seen a handful of times. The J gene is TRBJ2-5, the V gene TRBV7-9; D unclear. The CDR3 length is 15 residues. CDR1 and CDR2 (germline): SEHNR, FQNEAQ (reference sequence). The ends were cut back, 9 bases at V and 1 base at J, with 18 bases in the middle. CDR3 in amino acids: CASDTTDSIQETQYF. CDR3 nucleotides: TGTGCCAGTGATACCACGGATAGCATCCAAGAGACCCAGTACTTC.

Points on this clonotype: A single base separates this from a much larger clone, so it may be a read error. V gene TRBV7-9 combines with J gene TRBJ2-7; tentative D call: TRBD1 (6 bases). The CDR3 is made up of 13 amino acids. Germline CDR1 and CDR2: SEHNR and FQNEAQ (reference sequence). Here the CDR3 DNA reads TGTGCCAGCGGCTTAGGGGACACCTACGAGCAGTACTTC. Protein product: CASGLGDTYEQYF.

This clonotype was observed many times. DNA of the CDR3: TGTGCCACCACCCGGTCCCTGACCCCGAGCACAGATACGCAGTATTTT. Translated: CATTRSLTPSTDTQYF. The chain combines TRBV28 with TRBJ2-3; D remains ambiguous. Germline lookup yields CDR1 MDHEN and CDR2 SYDVKM. V dropped 10 bases and J dropped 0 bases, with 20 bases sitting between them. The CDR3 spans 16 residues.

The chain recombines TRBV7-8 with TRBJ2-2; a weak D match, TRBD2 (5 bases). The germline gives CDR1 SGHVS, CDR2 FQNEAQ. The CDR3 contains 17 residues. Trimming took off 3 bases at V and 4 bases at J, with 18 bases between the two ends. Here the CDR3 reads CASSFPLDSTSTGELFF. CDR3 DNA sequence: TGTGCCAGCAGCTTCCCCCTGGACTCCACGAGCACCGGGGAGCTGTTTTTT.

Remarks on this clonotype: A read error may explain this, as a much larger clone is one base away. The chain has TRBV27 and TRBJ1-5, with D maybe TRBD1 (5 bases). Germline lookup yields CDR1 MNHEY and CDR2 SMNVEV (reference sequence). The CDR3 loop spans 16 amino acids. The CDR3 coding sequence is TGTGCCGGCAGTTTATGGGGAGGGGATAGCAATCAGCCCCAGCATTTT. This gives the protein CAGSLWGGDSNQPQHF.

This clonotype occurred many times. The chain links TRBV7-9 to TRBJ1-4; 7 bases fit TRBD1. With V trimmed by 4 bases and J by 0 bases, 8 bases remained unmatched. CDR1 and CDR2 from the germline V gene are SEHNR and FQNEAQ (reference sequence). The CDR3 length is 17 residues. This CDR3 reads CASSSGTVQATNEKLFF. DNA of the CDR3: TGTGCCAGCAGCTCCGGGACAGTACAAGCAACTAATGAAAAACTGTTTTTT.

This clonotype was seen ten or more times. V usage is TRBV7-2 and J usage is TRBJ2-1, with 9 bases fitting TRBD1. The V segment lost 5 bases and the J segment 8 bases; nucleotides outside the gene matches: 22. The CDR3 has 19 amino acids. The germline V gene has CDR1 SGHTA and CDR2 FQGNSA. DNA for the CDR3: TGTGCCAGCAGCCCGAATATTCTATGGTCTACAGGGGGCAGGGATGAGCAGTTCTTC. This translates into CASSPNILWSTGGRDEQFF. Drawing the rest from reference TRBV7-2 and TRBJ2-1, the complete variable domain is GAGVSQSPSNKVTEKGKDVELRCDPISGHTALYWYRQSLGQGLEFLIYFQGNSAPDKSGLPSDRFSAERTGGSVSTLTIQRTQQEDSAVYLCASSPNILWSTGGRDEQFFGPGTRLTVL.

Ten or more counts support this clonotype. The V and J genes are TRBV19 and TRBJ2-3, with D perhaps matching TRBD2 (7 bases). CDR3 length: 14 residues. Trimming took 7 bases from V and 4 from J, leaving 15 bases between them. CDR1 and CDR2 from the germline V gene are LNHDA and SQIVND (reference sequence). This chain's CDR3 is CASKGDYFPDTQYF. CDR3 bases: TGTGCCAGTAAGGGGGACTACTTTCCAGATACGCAGTATTTT.

This clonotype showed up many times. The V gene is TRBV9, the J gene TRBJ2-7; D unclear. Trimming cost V 0 bases and J 2 bases, with 9 bases left between them. CDR3 length: 14 amino acids. Germline CDR1 is SGDLS and CDR2 is YYNGEE. The CDR3 loop is CASSVGNGPYEQYF. CDR3 nucleotide sequence: TGTGCCAGCAGCGTAGGTAACGGCCCCTACGAGCAGTACTTC.

This clonotype turned up a few times. The chain employs TRBV7-9 and TRBJ2-7; 10 bases fit TRBD2. Germline loops: CDR1 SEHNR, CDR2 FQNEAQ (reference sequence). With V trimmed by 7 bases and J by 5 bases, 8 bases remained unmatched. The CDR3 has 14 amino acids. CDR3 in amino acids: CASTPGTSDDEQYF. The CDR3 nucleotides read TGTGCCAGCACCCCCGGGACTAGCGACGACGAGCAGTACTTC.

Worth noting for this clonotype: A read error is possible here, since a much larger clone lies one base away. The J gene is TRBJ1-1, the V gene TRBV7-6; D may be TRBD1 (5 bases). CDR3 length equals 14 residues. Per germline, CDR1 SGHVS and CDR2 FNYEAQ. CDR3 sequence reads: CASLADAPGTGAFF. DNA for the CDR3: TGTGCCAGCTTAGCTGACGCCCCGGGGACTGGAGCTTTCTTT. The whole variable domain, remainder taken from reference TRBV7-6 and TRBJ1-1, is GAGVSQSPRYKVTKRGQDVALRCDPISGHVSLYWYRQALGQGPEFLTYFNYEAQQDKSGLPNDRFSAERPEGSISTLTIQRTEQRDSAMYRCASLADAPGTGAFFGQGTRLTVV.

This clonotype showed up many times. V and J are TRBV30 and TRBJ2-7, with a possible D match to TRBD1 (6 bases). Germline CDR1 is GTSNPN and CDR2 is SVGIG (reference sequence). The CDR3 is 15 amino acids. Trimming left V 1 base short and J 5 bases short, with 18 bases between. DNA for the CDR3: TGTGCCTGGAGTGCCCTTGGACAGCTTGACCACGAGCAGTACTTC. Amino acids: CAWSALGQLDHEQYF.

With regard to this clonotype: One end of the junction varies from germline; a read error may be responsible. This sequence joins TRBV7-9 and TRBJ2-7; D perhaps matches TRBD2 (5 bases). Germline CDR1 SEHNR, CDR2 FQNEAQ (reference sequence). The CDR3 is made up of 13 amino acids. CDR3 amino acids: CASGLARGYEQYF. In nucleotides, the CDR3 is TGTGCCAGCGGCTTAGCGAGAGGATACGAGCAGTACTTC. Filled out from reference TRBV7-9 and TRBJ2-7, the complete variable domain reads DTGVSQNPRHKITKRGQNVTFRCDPISEHNRLYWYRQTLGQGPEFLTYFQNEAQLEKSRLLSDRFSAERPKGSFSTLEIQRTEQGDSAMYLCASGLARGYEQYFGPGTRLTVT.

On this clonotype itself: A much larger clone is a single base away; this may be a read error. The V call is TRBV5-3, the J call TRBJ2-7, with D tentatively TRBD2 (5 bases). TRBV5-3 is placed among ORFs of uncertain function. This CDR3 comprises 16 residues. Trimming shortened V by 8 bases and J by 0 bases, and 21 bases separated the two germline ends. CDR3 in amino acids: CASGFSAAEASYEQYF. The CDR3 DNA reads TGTGCCAGCGGCTTTTCGGCAGCGGAGGCCTCCTACGAGCAGTACTTC.

This clonotype was counted at least ten times. The chain employs TRBV4-1 and TRBJ2-1; D may correspond to TRBD1 or TRBD2 (5 bases each). Germline CDR1 reads MGHRA; CDR2 reads YSYEKL. V lost 0 bases, J lost 0 bases, and 9 bases lay in between. This CDR3 has 16 amino acids. CDR3 nucleotide sequence: TGCGCCAGCAGCCAAGAGCAAGGGACCTCCTACAATGAGCAGTTCTTC. Its translation is CASSQEQGTSYNEQFF.